The rows below give T cell receptor beta chains drawn from one sample of a study of CD8 T cells in ankylosing spondylitis. MiXCR, run by TCRdb on the 5' RACE reads, gives a single entry per CDR3 protein. This repertoire shows about 170,000 distinct CDR3 sequences, about 17% found once; its top ten account for under 9%. The source material was blood, either unsorted or a sorted T cell fraction (not recorded which). All receptors derive from a male donor with ankylosing spondylitis or in good health (not recorded which). Both conserved end residues are part of each CDR3. The order of the fields is V gene, CDR3 length, clone size, J gene, D gene, CDR3 protein, CDR3 DNA. The D gene is left open where the match is weak. Not all rows give a size; the values are once, few, many and, for expanded clones, a class.

TRBV24-1	15	.	TRBJ1-5	TRBD1	CATSEATGGSQPQHF	TGTGCCACCAGTGAAGCGACAGGGGGGTCACAGCCCCAGCATTTT
TRBV19	11	.	TRBJ1-4	TRBD1	CATDRGEKLFF	TGTGCCACAGACAGGGGTGAAAAACTGTTTTTT
TRBV5-6	16	many	TRBJ2-1	TRBD2	CASSVVGRPTYNEQFF	TGTGCCAGCAGCGTCGTCGGGAGGCCGACCTACAATGAGCAGTTCTTC
TRBV10-3	14	.	TRBJ2-3	TRBD2	CAISPAGGEDTQYF	TGTGCCATCAGTCCAGCGGGAGGGGAGGATACGCAGTATTTT
TRBV21-1	18	.	TRBJ2-2	.	CASSRERGRTANTGELFF	TGTGCCAGCAGCAGAGAACGAGGGCGAACCGCGAACACCGGGGAGCTGTTTTTT
TRBV20-1	15	many	TRBJ1-5	.	CSALPGTGSNQPQHF	TGCAGTGCTCTCCCAGGAACCGGGAGCAATCAGCCCCAGCATTTT
TRBV11-2	14	.	TRBJ2-1	.	CASNPLFSYNEQFF	TGTGCCAGCAACCCACTTTTCTCCTACAATGAGCAGTTCTTC
TRBV28	15	many	TRBJ2-5	.	CASGKDTYARETQYF	TGTGCCAGTGGCAAAGACACTTACGCGCGGGAGACCCAGTACTTC
TRBV20-1	15	many	TRBJ2-7	TRBD2	CSARGMQAGSYEQYF	TGCAGTGCTAGGGGGATGCAAGCGGGGTCCTACGAGCAGTACTTC
TRBV19	15	.	TRBJ1-1	.	CASSRLATMNTEAFF	TGTGCCAGTAGCCGACTGGCAACTATGAACACTGAAGCTTTCTTT
TRBV5-1	14	.	TRBJ1-1	.	CASSLQTEGTEAFF	TGCGCCAGCAGCTTACAGACCGAAGGGACTGAAGCTTTCTTT
TRBV5-1	15	many	TRBJ1-3	.	CASSLNAGAGNTIYF	TGCGCCAGCAGCTTGAACGCAGGGGCTGGAAACACCATATATTTT
TRBV14	18	few	TRBJ2-5	TRBD2	CASSHLKRASGIWETQYF	TGTGCCAGCAGCCATCTCAAAAGAGCTAGCGGGATATGGGAGACCCAGTACTTC
TRBV3-1	16	many	TRBJ1-5	.	CASSQDGGTPLEPQHF	TGTGCCAGCAGCCAAGATGGGGGGACACCGCTAGAGCCCCAGCATTTT
TRBV11-1	18	.	TRBJ1-5	TRBD1	CASSSAGQGLYSNQPQHF	TGTGCCAGCAGCTCCGCGGGACAGGGTTTATATAGCAATCAGCCCCAGCATTTT
TRBV7-8	15	many	TRBJ1-1	.	CASSLAMGPMAEAFF	TGTGCCAGCAGCTTAGCTATGGGGCCAATGGCTGAAGCTTTCTTT
TRBV12-3/TRBV12-4	13	many	TRBJ2-2	.	CASSLWDTGELFF	TGTGCCAGCAGTTTATGGGACACCGGGGAGCTGTTTTTT
TRBV15	13	many	TRBJ2-7	.	CATSTPPTYEQYF	TGTGCCACCAGCACCCCGCCTACCTACGAGCAGTACTTC
TRBV29-1	12	many	TRBJ2-5	.	CSVDGQQETQYF	TGCAGCGTTGATGGTCAGCAAGAGACCCAGTACTTC
TRBV28	12	.	TRBJ2-1	.	CASSLTTNEQFF	TGTGCCAGCAGTTTAACCACTAATGAGCAGTTCTTC
TRBV19	16	.	TRBJ2-2	.	CASSSLTRKNTGELFF	TGTGCCAGTAGCTCCCTGACTAGAAAAAACACCGGGGAGCTGTTTTTT
TRBV3-1	14	many	TRBJ2-7	.	CASSQVDKTYEQYF	TGTGCCAGCAGCCAAGTTGACAAAACCTACGAGCAGTACTTC
TRBV5-1	14	.	TRBJ1-4	.	CASSFSGVMEKLFF	TGCGCCAGCAGCTTCAGCGGCGTCATGGAAAAACTGTTTTTT
TRBV27	13	few	TRBJ2-1	.	CASRRQASGEQFF	TGTGCCAGCAGACGACAGGCCTCGGGTGAGCAGTTCTTC
TRBV5-1	16	.	TRBJ2-3	TRBD2	CASSDLRAGDGDTQYF	TGCGCCAGCAGCGACCTGAGGGCGGGAGATGGAGATACGCAGTATTTT
TRBV27	10	.	TRBJ2-2	.	CAGHTGELFF	TGTGCCGGTCACACCGGGGAGCTGTTTTTT
TRBV9	14	few	TRBJ2-7	TRBD1	CASSARDRANEQYF	TGTGCCAGCAGCGCTCGGGACAGGGCGAACGAGCAGTACTTC
TRBV20-1	14	few	TRBJ2-7	TRBD1	CSVLNFRDSYEQYF	TGCAGTGTTCTCAATTTCCGGGACAGCTACGAGCAGTACTTC
TRBV29-1	12	many	TRBJ2-7	.	CSVVQDLYEQYF	TGCAGCGTTGTACAGGACCTCTACGAGCAGTACTTC
TRBV12-5	15	.	TRBJ2-1	.	CASALVGGSYNEQFF	TGTGCTAGTGCCTTGGTGGGGGGCTCCTACAATGAGCAGTTCTTC
TRBV29-1	16	.	TRBJ1-1	.	CSVEDWTTFEGSEAFF	TGCAGCGTTGAAGACTGGACCACTTTTGAGGGCTCGGAAGCTTTCTTT
TRBV14	17	many	TRBJ2-2	TRBD2	CASSQGLAGGVTGELFF	TGTGCCAGCAGCCAAGGTCTAGCGGGAGGTGTTACCGGGGAGCTGTTTTTT
TRBV20-1	14	many	TRBJ2-2	.	CSARRNRNTGELFF	TGCAGTGCTAGAAGGAACAGGAACACCGGGGAGCTGTTTTTT
TRBV20-1	15	many	TRBJ2-7	TRBD2	CSAREPAGGSYEQYF	TGCAGTGCTAGAGAGCCCGCGGGAGGCTCCTACGAGCAGTACTTC
TRBV12-3/TRBV12-4	14	many	TRBJ1-4	.	CASSFTGLNEKLFF	TGTGCCAGCAGTTTCACAGGGTTAAATGAAAAACTGTTTTTT
TRBV5-1	17	many	TRBJ2-7	TRBD2	CASSYDSGRALFYEQYF	TGCGCCAGCAGCTATGACAGCGGGAGGGCCCTCTTCTACGAGCAGTACTTC
TRBV5-6	14	.	TRBJ2-7	TRBD1	CASSKQGTSYEQYF	TGTGCCAGCAGCAAACAGGGGACGTCCTACGAGCAGTACTTC
TRBV27	15	many	TRBJ2-2	TRBD2	CASSRSGRNTGELFF	TGTGCCAGCAGCCGTAGCGGGAGGAACACCGGGGAGCTGTTTTTT
TRBV28	16	.	TRBJ1-5	TRBD1	CASSFLWGQGSQPQHF	TGTGCCAGCAGTTTCCTTTGGGGACAGGGGTCACAGCCCCAGCATTTT
TRBV7-3	13	few	TRBJ2-1	.	CASSLGEYNEQFF	TGTGCCAGCAGCTTAGGCGAGTACAATGAGCAGTTCTTC
TRBV18	16	few	TRBJ2-3	.	CASSPRASISTDTQYF	TGTGCCAGCTCACCACGGGCCAGCATCAGCACAGATACGCAGTATTTT
TRBV4-1	16	many	TRBJ2-7	TRBD2	CASSPRTGGDSYEQYF	TGCGCCAGCAGCCCTCGGACGGGGGGAGATTCCTACGAGCAGTACTTC
TRBV3-1	12	many	TRBJ1-2	.	CASSQGNGGYTF	TGTGCCAGCAGCCAAGGGAATGGGGGCTACACCTTC
TRBV5-1	17	few	TRBJ2-1	TRBD2	CASSLGTLAGGHNEQFF	TGCGCCAGCAGCTTGGGGACACTAGCGGGAGGGCACAATGAGCAGTTCTTC
TRBV5-1	12	many	TRBJ2-4	TRBD1	CASSRDRNIQYF	TGCGCCAGCAGCCGGGACAGAAACATTCAGTACTTC
TRBV7-3	12	.	TRBJ2-3	.	CASSLVRDTQYF	TGTGCCAGCAGCTTAGTTCGGGATACGCAGTATTTT
TRBV20-1	14	.	TRBJ1-1	TRBD1	CSGLDRGFYTEAFF	TGCAGTGGACTCGACAGGGGGTTCTACACTGAAGCTTTCTTT
TRBV5-1	17	.	TRBJ2-1	TRBD2	CASSLALAGVGYNEQFF	TGCGCCAGCAGCTTGGCCCTAGCGGGAGTAGGGTACAATGAGCAGTTCTTC